This T cell receptor beta chain originates from a study of graft-versus-host responses after intestinal transplantation. Repertoires were generated with immunoSEQ multiplex PCR, while TCRdb's copy carries only in-frame clones and drops some. The sample holds about 120,000 clones; approximately 95% are singletons and the top ten take 2.5% to 3.5%. Findings and limits, study-wide: An association linked early post-transplant HvG declines with peak circulating GvH clone levels.

Germline CDR1 reads SGHDN; CDR2 reads FVKESK. V lost 1 base, J lost 8 bases, and 15 bases lay in between. This CDR3 is 15 amino acids long. Notes on this clone: What it binds is not known.

The starting material was unstimulated CD8+ T cells sorted from spleen or lymph node cells, obtained before intestinal transplant. This receptor was obtained from a human donor who received an intestinal transplant. The V call is TRBV14, the J call TRBJ2-1; perhaps TRBD2 as D (6 bases). DNA for the CDR3: TGTGCCAGCAGCCAAGTACCCAATACGGGGGATGAGCAGTTCTTC. Translating it yields CASSQVPNTGDEQFF.